This T cell receptor beta chain stems from a study of T-cell reconstitution after alpha-beta-depleted transplantation in children. Trimming cost V 4 bases and J 0 bases, with 11 bases left between them. Germline V gene data show CDR1 as SGDLS and CDR2 as YYNGEE. CDR3 length: 15 residues. Unique molecular identifiers were built into the TCRbeta library. In TCRdb, the PCR reads were re-called with MiXCR into one record per CDR3 protein. The sample carries about 340,000 distinct CDR3 sequences, 10% recorded once. This clonotype has more than one count but fewer than ten. This TCR derives from a human donor who donated a stem cell graft to a child with acute lymphoblastic leukemia. The starting material was PBMCs from the stem cell graft donor, obtained from the stem cell graft. The genes are TRBV9 and TRBJ1-3; D is unclear. The CDR3 DNA is TGTGCCAGCAGCCTGGACCTCAGCTCTGGAAACACCATATATTTT. Its translation is CASSLDLSSGNTIYF.